This paragraph reports one T cell receptor (beta chain). The antigen is unknown. The CDR3 has 15 amino acids. V lost 1 base and J lost 1; bases outside the gene matches: 3. The germline gives CDR1 SGHTA, CDR2 FQGTGA. This sample stems from a study of T cell responses to AZD1222 COVID-19 vaccine. TCRdb's copy holds only in-frame clones and misses some; the assay was immunoSEQ multiplex PCR. There are approximately 160,000 clones in the sample; approximately 90% occur only once, and more than 1.3% lies in the top ten. The study's findings and limits: Following two doses of AZD1222, Spike-specific TCR breadth and depth rose.

Sample: peripheral blood, taken on day 0 of AZD1222 vaccination. The chain couples TRBV7-3 to TRBJ1-1; TRBD1 matches 7 bases. The receptor's source is an adult in good health. The CDR3 spells CASSLSAGGNTEAFF. The CDR3 nucleotides are TGTGCCAGCAGCTTAAGCGCAGGGGGGAACACTGAAGCTTTCTTT. Filled out from reference TRBV7-3 and TRBJ1-1, the complete variable domain reads GAGVSQTPSNKVTEKGKYVELRCDPISGHTALYWYRQSLGQGPEFLIYFQGTGAADDSGLPNDRFFAVRPEGSVSTLKIQRTERGDSAVYLCASSLSAGGNTEAFFGQGTRLTVV.